This T cell receptor beta chain was retrieved from a study of blood T cell repertoires in COVID-19. Across the whole study: Donors in the United States, Italy and Spain gave samples during acute or convalescent COVID-19. T cells, B-cell-depleted T cells, or PBMCs provided the cDNA or gDNA that served as material.

Under the authors' procedure: The authors estimated nucleated cell counts from reference gene primer amplification. Clones were sequenced by immunoSEQ multiplex PCR, and TCRdb holds only the in-frame ones, with some missing. V and J calls and clone size are those listed in that table; D and trimming were worked out from the DNA. The data show just over 150,000 clones, roughly 82% seen once. This clone was seen once. Those enrolled in Seattle joined during active infection and were followed longitudinally afterward. The CDR3 is 13 amino acids. Germline lookup yields CDR1 LNHDA and CDR2 SQIVND (reference sequence). J lost 1 base, V lost 9 bases, and 3 bases had no gene match.

This TCR came from a woman aged 40 to 50 with COVID-19, enrolled during active disease. The rearrangement links TRBV19 to TRBJ1-1, with 9 bases fitting TRBD1. Sequenced material: peripheral blood. The CDR3: CASGTGKNTEAFF. DNA for the CDR3: TGTGCCAGCGGGACAGGGAAGAACACTGAAGCTTTCTTT.